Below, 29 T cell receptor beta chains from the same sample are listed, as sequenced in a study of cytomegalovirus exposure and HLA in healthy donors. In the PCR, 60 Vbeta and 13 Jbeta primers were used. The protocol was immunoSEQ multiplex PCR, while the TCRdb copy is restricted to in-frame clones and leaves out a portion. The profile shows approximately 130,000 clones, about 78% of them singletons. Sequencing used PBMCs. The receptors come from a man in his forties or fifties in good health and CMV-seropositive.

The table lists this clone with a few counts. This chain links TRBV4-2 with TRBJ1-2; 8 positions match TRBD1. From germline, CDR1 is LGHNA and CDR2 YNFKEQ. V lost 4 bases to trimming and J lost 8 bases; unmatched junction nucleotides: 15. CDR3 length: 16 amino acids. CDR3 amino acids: CASSLDRTGPLSGYTF. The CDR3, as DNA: TGTGCCAGCAGCCTCGATCGGACAGGGCCTCTATCCGGCTACACCTTC.

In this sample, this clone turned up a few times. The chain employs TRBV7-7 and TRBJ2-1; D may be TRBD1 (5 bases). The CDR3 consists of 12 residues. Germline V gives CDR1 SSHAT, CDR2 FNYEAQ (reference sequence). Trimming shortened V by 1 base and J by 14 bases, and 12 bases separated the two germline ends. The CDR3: CASSLGGQGKFF. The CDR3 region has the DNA TGTGCCAGCAGCTTAGGTGGTCAGGGAAAGTTCTTC.

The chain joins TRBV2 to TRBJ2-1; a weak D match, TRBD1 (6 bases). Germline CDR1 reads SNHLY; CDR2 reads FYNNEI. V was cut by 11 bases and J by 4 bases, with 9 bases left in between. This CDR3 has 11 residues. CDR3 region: CAGGQYNEQFF. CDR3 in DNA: TGTGCCGGTGGACAGTACAATGAGCAGTTCTTC.

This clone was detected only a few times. The CDR3 loop reads CASSECRDPPCAQYF. In DNA, the CDR3 is TGTGCCAGCAGCGAGTGCCGGGATCCCCCATGTGCGCAGTATTTT. The rearrangement links TRBV6-5 to TRBJ2-3; TRBD2 is a possible D gene (5 bases). Trimming left V 6 bases short and J 10 bases short, with 23 bases between. Germline assignment: CDR1 MNHEY and CDR2 SVGAGI. The CDR3 consists of 15 residues.

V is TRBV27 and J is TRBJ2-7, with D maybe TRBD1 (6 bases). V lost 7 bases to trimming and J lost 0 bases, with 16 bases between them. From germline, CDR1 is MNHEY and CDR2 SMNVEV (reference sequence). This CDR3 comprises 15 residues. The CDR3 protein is CASKLSTGSSYEQYF. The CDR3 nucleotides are TGTGCCAGCAAACTCTCGACAGGTAGCTCCTACGAGCAGTACTTC.

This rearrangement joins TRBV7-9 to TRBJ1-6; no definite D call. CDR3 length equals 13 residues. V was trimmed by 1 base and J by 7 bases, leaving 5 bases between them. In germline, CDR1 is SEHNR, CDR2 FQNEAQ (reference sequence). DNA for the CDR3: TGTGCCAGCAGCTTAGATAGAAATTCACCCCTCCACTTT. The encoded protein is CASSLDRNSPLHF.

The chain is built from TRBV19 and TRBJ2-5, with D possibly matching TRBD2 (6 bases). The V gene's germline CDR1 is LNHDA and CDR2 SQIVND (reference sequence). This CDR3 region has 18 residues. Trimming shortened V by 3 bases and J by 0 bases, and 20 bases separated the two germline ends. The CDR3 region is CASSIHYVGTPYQETQYF. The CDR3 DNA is TGTGCCAGTAGTATCCACTATGTAGGGACTCCGTACCAAGAGACCCAGTACTTC. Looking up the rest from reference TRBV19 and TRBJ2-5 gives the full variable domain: DGGITQSPKYLFRKEGQNVTLSCEQNLNHDAMYWYRQDPGQGLRLIYYSQIVNDFQKGDIAEGYSVSREKKESFPLTVTSAQKNPTAFYLCASSIHYVGTPYQETQYFGPGTRLLVL.

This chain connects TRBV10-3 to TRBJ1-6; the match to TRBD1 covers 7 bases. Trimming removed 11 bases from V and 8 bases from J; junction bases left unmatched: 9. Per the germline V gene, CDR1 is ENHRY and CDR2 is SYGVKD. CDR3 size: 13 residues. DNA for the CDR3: TGTGCCGTTAGGGGGACAGCCGATTCACCCCTCCACTTT. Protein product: CAVRGTADSPLHF.

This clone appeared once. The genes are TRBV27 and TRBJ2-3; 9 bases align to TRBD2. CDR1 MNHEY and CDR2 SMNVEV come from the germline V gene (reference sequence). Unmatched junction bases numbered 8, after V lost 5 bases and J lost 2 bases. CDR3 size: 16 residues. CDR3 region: CASSPLLAGLTDTQYF. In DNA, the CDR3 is TGTGCCAGCAGTCCGCTGCTAGCGGGGCTCACAGATACGCAGTATTTT.

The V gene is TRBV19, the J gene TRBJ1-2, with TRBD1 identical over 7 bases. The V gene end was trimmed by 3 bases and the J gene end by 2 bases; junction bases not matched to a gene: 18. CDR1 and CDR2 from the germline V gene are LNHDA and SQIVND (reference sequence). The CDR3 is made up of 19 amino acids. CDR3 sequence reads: CASSIRGTALESVNYGYTF. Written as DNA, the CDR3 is TGTGCCAGTAGTATTAGGGGGACAGCTTTGGAGTCGGTCAACTATGGCTACACCTTC.

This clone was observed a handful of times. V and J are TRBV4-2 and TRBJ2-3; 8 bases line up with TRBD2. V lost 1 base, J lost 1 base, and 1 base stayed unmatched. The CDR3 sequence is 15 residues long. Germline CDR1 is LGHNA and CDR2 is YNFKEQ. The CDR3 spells CASSQAGGGTDTQYF. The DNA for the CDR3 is TGTGCCAGCAGCCAAGCGGGAGGGGGCACAGATACGCAGTATTTT.

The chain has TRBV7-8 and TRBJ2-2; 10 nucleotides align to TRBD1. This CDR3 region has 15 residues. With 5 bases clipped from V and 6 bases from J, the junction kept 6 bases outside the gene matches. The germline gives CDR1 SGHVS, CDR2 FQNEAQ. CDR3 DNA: TGTGCCAGCAGCCTCGGGACAGGGGAAGCCGGGGAGCTGTTTTTT. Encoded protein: CASSLGTGEAGELFF.

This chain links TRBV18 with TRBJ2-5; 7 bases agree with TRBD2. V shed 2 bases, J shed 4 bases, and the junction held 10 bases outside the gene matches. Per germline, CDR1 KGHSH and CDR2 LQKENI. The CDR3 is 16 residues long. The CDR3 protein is CASSPNLGGVAETQYF. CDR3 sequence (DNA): TGTGCCAGCTCACCAAATCTTGGGGGGGTTGCAGAGACCCAGTACTTC.

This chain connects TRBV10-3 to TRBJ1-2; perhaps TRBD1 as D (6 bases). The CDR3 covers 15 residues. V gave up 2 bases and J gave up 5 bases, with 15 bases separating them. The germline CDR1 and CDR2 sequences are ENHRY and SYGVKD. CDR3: CAISEPSKGGYGYTF. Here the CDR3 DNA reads TGTGCCATCAGTGAGCCTTCTAAGGGGGGGTATGGCTACACCTTC.

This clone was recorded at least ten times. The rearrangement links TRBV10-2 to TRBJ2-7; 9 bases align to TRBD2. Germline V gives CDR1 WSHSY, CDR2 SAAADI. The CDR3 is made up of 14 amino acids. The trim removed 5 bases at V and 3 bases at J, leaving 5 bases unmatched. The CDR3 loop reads CASSWAGGGYEQYF. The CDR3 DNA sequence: TGCGCCAGCAGTTGGGCGGGAGGGGGCTACGAGCAGTACTTC.

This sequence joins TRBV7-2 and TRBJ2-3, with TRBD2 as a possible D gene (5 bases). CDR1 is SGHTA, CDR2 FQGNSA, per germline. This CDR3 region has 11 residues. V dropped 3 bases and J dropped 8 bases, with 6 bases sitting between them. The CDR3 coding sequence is TGTGCCAGCAGCTTCGGAGGTACGCAGTATTTT. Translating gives CASSFGGTQYF.

CDR3 DNA: TGCAGCGTTGTGGGCTATCCAGAGACCCAGTACTTC. As protein: CSVVGYPETQYF. The V call is TRBV29-1, the J call TRBJ2-5; no reliable D call. This CDR3 region has 12 residues. Germline V CDR1 and CDR2: SQVTM, ANQGSEA. Trimming shortened V by 4 bases and J by 4 bases, and 10 bases separated the two germline ends. The full variable domain, rest sourced from reference TRBV29-1 and TRBJ2-5, is SAVISQKPSRDICQRGTSLTIQCQVDSQVTMMFWYRQQPGQSLTLIATANQGSEATYESGFVIDKFPISRPNLTFSTLTVSNMSPEDSSIYLCSVVGYPETQYFGPGTRLLVL.

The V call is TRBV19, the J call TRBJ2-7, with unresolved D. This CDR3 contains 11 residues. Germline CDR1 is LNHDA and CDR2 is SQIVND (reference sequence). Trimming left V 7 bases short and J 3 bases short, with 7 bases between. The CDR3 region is CASNSLYEQYF. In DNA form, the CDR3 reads TGTGCCAGTAATTCCCTCTACGAGCAGTACTTC. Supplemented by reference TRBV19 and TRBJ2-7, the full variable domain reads DGGITQSPKYLFRKEGQNVTLSCEQNLNHDAMYWYRQDPGQGLRLIYYSQIVNDFQKGDIAEGYSVSREKKESFPLTVTSAQKNPTAFYLCASNSLYEQYFGPGTRLTVT.

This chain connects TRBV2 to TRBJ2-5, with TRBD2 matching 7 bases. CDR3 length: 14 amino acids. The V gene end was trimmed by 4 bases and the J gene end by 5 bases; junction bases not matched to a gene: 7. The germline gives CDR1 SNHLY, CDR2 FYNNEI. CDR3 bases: TGTGCCAGCAGTGGGTCGCGGGGGTACGAGACCCAGTACTTC. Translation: CASSGSRGYETQYF. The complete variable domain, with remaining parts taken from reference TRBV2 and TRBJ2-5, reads EPEVTQTPSHQVTQMGQEVILRCVPISNHLYFYWYRQILGQKVEFLVSFYNNEISEKSEIFDDQFSVERPDGSNFTLKIRSTKLEDSAMYFCASSGSRGYETQYFGPGTRLLVL.

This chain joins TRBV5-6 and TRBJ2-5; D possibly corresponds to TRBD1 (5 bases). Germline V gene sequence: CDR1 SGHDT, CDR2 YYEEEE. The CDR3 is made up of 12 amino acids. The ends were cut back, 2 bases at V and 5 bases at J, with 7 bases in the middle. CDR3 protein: CASSFSGETQYF. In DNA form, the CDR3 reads TGTGCCAGCAGCTTCTCAGGGGAGACCCAGTACTTC.

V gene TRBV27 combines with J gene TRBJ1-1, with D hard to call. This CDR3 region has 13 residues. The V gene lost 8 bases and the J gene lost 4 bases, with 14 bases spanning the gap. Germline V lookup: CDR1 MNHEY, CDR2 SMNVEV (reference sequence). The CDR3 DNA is TGTGCCAGCCGCAGGTGGGTGGGCACTGAAGCTTTCTTT. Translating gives CASRRWVGTEAFF.

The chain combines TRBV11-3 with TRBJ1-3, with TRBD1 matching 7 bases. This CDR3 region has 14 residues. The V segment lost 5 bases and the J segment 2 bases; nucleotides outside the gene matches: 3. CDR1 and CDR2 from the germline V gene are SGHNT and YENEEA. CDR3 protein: CASSNRGAGNTIYF. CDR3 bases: TGTGCCAGCAGCAACAGGGGTGCTGGAAACACCATATATTTT.

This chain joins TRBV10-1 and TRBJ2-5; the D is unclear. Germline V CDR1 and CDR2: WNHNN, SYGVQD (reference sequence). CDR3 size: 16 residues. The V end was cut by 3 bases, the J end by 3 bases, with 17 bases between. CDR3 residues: CASSDSTEATEETQYF. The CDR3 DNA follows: TGCGCCAGCAGTGATTCCACCGAAGCAACCGAAGAGACCCAGTACTTC.

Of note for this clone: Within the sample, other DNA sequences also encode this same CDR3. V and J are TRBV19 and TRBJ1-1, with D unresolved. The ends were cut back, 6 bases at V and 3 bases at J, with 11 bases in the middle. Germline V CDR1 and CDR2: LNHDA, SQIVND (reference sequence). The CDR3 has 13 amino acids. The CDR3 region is CASRRAVDTEAFF. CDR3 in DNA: TGTGCCAGTAGGAGGGCTGTGGACACTGAAGCTTTCTTT.

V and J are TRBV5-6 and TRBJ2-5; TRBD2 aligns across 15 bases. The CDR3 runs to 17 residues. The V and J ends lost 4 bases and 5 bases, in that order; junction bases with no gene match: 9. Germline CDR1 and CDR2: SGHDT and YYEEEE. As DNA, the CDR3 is TGTGCCAGCAGCCCCGCCCGGACTAGCGGGAGGGGTGAGACCCAGTACTTC. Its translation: CASSPARTSGRGETQYF.

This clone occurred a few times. The CDR3 DNA sequence: TGTGCCAGCAGCCAAGGTGCCGTAGACTTCGAGCAGTACTTC. Translation: CASSQGAVDFEQYF. The chain is built from TRBV4-2 and TRBJ2-7; no firm D call. The V end lost 1 base, the J end lost 6 bases, and 13 bases lay between the germline ends. CDR1 is LGHNA and CDR2 is YNFKEQ in the germline V gene. The CDR3 extends over 14 amino acids.

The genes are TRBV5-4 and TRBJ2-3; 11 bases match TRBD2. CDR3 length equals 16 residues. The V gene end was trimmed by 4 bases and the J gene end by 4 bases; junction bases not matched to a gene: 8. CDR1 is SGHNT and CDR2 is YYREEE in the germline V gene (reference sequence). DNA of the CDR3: TGTGCCAGCAGCCATAGACTAGCGGGGAGTGCAGATACGCAGTATTTT. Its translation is CASSHRLAGSADTQYF.

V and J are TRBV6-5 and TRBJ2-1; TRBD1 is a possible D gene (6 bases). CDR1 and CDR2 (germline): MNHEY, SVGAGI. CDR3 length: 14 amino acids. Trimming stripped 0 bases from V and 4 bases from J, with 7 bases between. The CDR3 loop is CASSYSQGYNEQFF. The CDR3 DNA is TGTGCCAGCAGTTACTCACAGGGATACAATGAGCAGTTCTTC.

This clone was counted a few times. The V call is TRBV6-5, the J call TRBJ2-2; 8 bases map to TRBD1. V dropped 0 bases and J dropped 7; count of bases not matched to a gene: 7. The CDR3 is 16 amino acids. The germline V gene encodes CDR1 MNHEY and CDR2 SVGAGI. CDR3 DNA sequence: TGTGCCAGCAGTTACTCCCAGGGGGCGCGCGGCGGGGAGCTGTTTTTT. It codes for CASSYSQGARGGELFF.